This TCR beta chain was retrieved from a study of vaccination and CD4 T cells after COVID-19. Study at large: Either a CEFX pool, an HIV-1 Nef pool, or no peptide was added to control cultures.

Sequencing of the DNA from cultured CD4+ T cells was carried out with the Oncomine TCR Beta short-read assay. MiXCR, applied by TCRdb to the PCR reads, yields one record per CDR3 protein. This table has around 12,000 distinct CDR3 sequences, roughly half appearing once. Germline trimming cut 4 bases from V and 4 bases from J; bases unmatched to any gene: 3. The germline CDR1 and CDR2 sequences are MDHEN and SYDVKM. The CDR3 loop spans 14 amino acids. Comments on this clonotype: Its target is unknown.

The treatment is: 10-day PBMC culture with coronavirus spike peptide pools or control peptides (ViraFEST assay). Material for sequencing was CD4+ T cells from blood, cultured in vitro. This chain uses TRBV28 with TRBJ2-3, with TRBD1 identical over 9 bases. This clonotype was sampled from a human donor who had recovered from COVID-19. DNA of the CDR3: TGTGCCAGCAGTTCCGGGACAGGGCCAGATACGCAGTATTTT. Protein: CASSSGTGPDTQYF.